This T cell receptor beta chain was sequenced during a study of OX40 agonist ivuxolimab in advanced cancers. Germline loops: CDR1 SGHVS, CDR2 FQNEAQ. The CDR3 loop spans 14 amino acids. V shed 1 base and J shed 4 bases, with 11 bases lying between them. Generated by immunoSEQ multiplex PCR, the TCRdb table keeps only in-frame clones and is missing some. In the table there are about 53,000 clones, more than 75% of which are singletons. Here the sequenced sample was CD4+ or CD8+ T cells sorted from blood, taken in a trial of the OX40 agonist ivuxolimab. The TCR sequence derives from an adult with an advanced solid tumor such as melanoma, head and neck, liver or kidney cancer. The chain links TRBV7-8 to TRBJ2-7; D may be TRBD1 or TRBD2 (5 bases each). The CDR3 loop is CASSLGRGEYEQYF. CDR3 bases: TGTGCCAGCAGCTTAGGCAGAGGGGAGTACGAGCAGTACTTC.